The 15 T cell receptor beta chains below come from one sample, sequenced in a study of liver allograft versus peripheral blood T cells. Study as a whole: The authors compared T cell receptor repertoires in transplanted livers with recipients' peripheral blood repertoires.

TCRdb reprocessed the reads with MiXCR, giving one entry per CDR3 protein. This sample carries several thousand distinct CDR3 sequences, over 15% of them seen once, and the ten largest clones take less than 2%. These receptors all come from a human patient who had a liver transplant. Part of the T cell pool may stem from the graft donor.

The chain carries TRBV6-6 and TRBJ1-1, with 10 bases identical to TRBD1. The CDR3 loop spans 15 amino acids. The V gene end was trimmed by 5 bases and the J gene end by 6 bases; junction bases not matched to a gene: 9. Germline CDR1 MNHNY, CDR2 SVGAGI (reference sequence). The CDR3 sequence: CASSAGTGAPAEAFF. The DNA of the CDR3 is TGTGCCAGCAGTGCCGGGACAGGGGCTCCCGCTGAAGCTTTCTTT.

By sample fraction, this clonotype is medium-sized. The chain has TRBV7-9 and TRBJ1-2, with D uncertain. The CDR3 totals 13 residues. Trimming removed 7 bases from V and 5 bases from J, with 14 bases in between. From germline, CDR1 is SEHNR and CDR2 FQNEAQ (reference sequence). CDR3 loop: CASTLREGYGYTF. The CDR3 bases are TGTGCCAGCACCCTAAGGGAGGGATATGGCTACACCTTC.

This clonotype was seen only a few times. The chain has TRBV19 and TRBJ2-2; 7 bases align to TRBD1. The length of the CDR3 is 15 residues. CDR1 LNHDA and CDR2 SQIVND come from the germline V gene (reference sequence). With V trimmed by 6 bases and J by 3 bases, 7 bases remained unmatched. The CDR3 loop is CASRPDREDTGELFF. The CDR3 bases are TGTGCCAGTAGACCTGACAGGGAAGACACCGGGGAGCTGTTTTTT. The variable domain in full, with the rest retrieved from reference TRBV19 and TRBJ2-2, is DGGITQSPKYLFRKEGQNVTLSCEQNLNHDAMYWYRQDPGQGLRLIYYSQIVNDFQKGDIAEGYSVSREKKESFPLTVTSAQKNPTAFYLCASRPDREDTGELFFGEGSRLTVL.

Of note for this clonotype: A much larger clone lies a single base off, so this may be a read error. The rearrangement joins TRBV6-6 to TRBJ1-2; no clear D gene. Germline CDR1 is MNHNY and CDR2 is SVGAGI (reference sequence). The CDR3 covers 14 residues. V gave up 4 bases and J gave up 6 bases, with 15 bases separating them. The CDR3 region is CASSFPRVNNGYTF. In DNA, the CDR3 is TGTGCCAGCAGTTTCCCACGGGTGAACAATGGCTACACCTTC.

This clonotype is termed medium-sized. This chain connects TRBV18 to TRBJ1-1; no reliable D call. CDR1 KGHSH and CDR2 LQKENI come from the germline V gene. V lost 3 bases and J lost 1, with 9 bases in between. The CDR3 sequence is 14 residues long. The CDR3 coding sequence is TGTGCCAGCTCACCCGGTACAGCGAACACTGAAGCTTTCTTT. Protein product: CASSPGTANTEAFF.

By share, this clonotype ranks as medium-sized (0.01 to 0.1%). In nucleotides, the CDR3 is TGTGCCAGCAGCTCCCCCCTAACAGGGGATAAGCCCCAGCATTTT. Protein sequence: CASSSPLTGDKPQHF. V is TRBV5-6 and J is TRBJ1-5, with 7 bases matching TRBD1. The CDR3 totals 15 residues. Germline lookup yields CDR1 SGHDT and CDR2 YYEEEE. Trimming removed 3 bases from V and 8 bases from J; junction bases left unmatched: 11.

The rearrangement uses TRBV20-1 and TRBJ1-1; 7 bases are a match to TRBD1. The length of the CDR3 is 13 residues. With V trimmed by 5 bases and J by 5 bases, 8 bases remained unmatched. Germline CDR1 reads DFQATT; CDR2 reads SNEGSKA (reference sequence). The CDR3 sequence is CSAPTGVGTEAFF. In DNA form, the CDR3 reads TGCAGTGCTCCTACAGGGGTAGGTACTGAAGCTTTCTTT.

Sample share makes this clonotype medium-sized. The rearrangement uses TRBV18 and TRBJ1-1; TRBD1 is a possible D gene (6 bases). Germline CDR1 KGHSH, CDR2 LQKENI. Trimming stripped 2 bases from V and 1 base from J, with 8 bases between. This CDR3 has 14 residues. CDR3 amino acids: CASSPETGNTEAFF. The DNA for the CDR3 is TGTGCCAGCTCACCAGAGACAGGGAACACTGAAGCTTTCTTT.

This clonotype came up a few times. The genes are TRBV9 and TRBJ2-5, with D possibly being TRBD2 (5 bases). The CDR3 is 15 amino acids. In germline, CDR1 is SGDLS, CDR2 YYNGEE. Trimming shortened V by 0 bases and J by 2 bases, and 11 bases separated the two germline ends. This chain's CDR3 is CASSVGLAPQETQYF. CDR3 nucleotide sequence: TGTGCCAGCAGCGTAGGGCTAGCCCCACAAGAGACCCAGTACTTC.

This clonotype is deemed medium-sized (0.01 to 0.1%). V usage is TRBV18 and J usage is TRBJ2-7; 7 nucleotides match TRBD1. The CDR3 length is 13 residues. V was pared by 5 bases and J by 4 bases, with 5 bases of the junction left unmatched. Germline values: CDR1 KGHSH, CDR2 LQKENI. CDR3 nucleotide sequence: TGTGCCAGCTCAGGGGGACAGACTTACGAGCAGTACTTC. Translated, it gives CASSGGQTYEQYF. The full variable domain, in which reference TRBV18 and TRBJ2-7 provide the parts outside the CDR3, is NAGVMQNPRHLVRRRGQEARLRCSPMKGHSHVYWYRQLPEEGLKFMVYLQKENIIDESGMPKERFSAEFPKEGPSILRIQQVVRGDSAAYFCASSGGQTYEQYFGPGTRLTVT.

This clonotype was seen more than once but under ten times. The rearrangement links TRBV6-5 to TRBJ1-4; no clear D. This CDR3 is built from 11 residues. Trimming took off 7 bases at V and 7 bases at J, with 7 bases between the two ends. CDR1 and CDR2 (germline): MNHEY, SVGAGI. CDR3 sequence (DNA): TGTGCCAGCACCCCTTTTGAAAAACTGTTTTTT. It codes for CASTPFEKLFF.

The gene calls are TRBV19 and TRBJ1-1, with D possibly TRBD1 on 5 matching bases. Germline loops: CDR1 LNHDA, CDR2 SQIVND (reference sequence). V lost 10 bases and J 2 bases, leaving 14 bases between the germline ends. The CDR3 contains 13 residues. The CDR3: CATAPRDNTEAFF. DNA of the CDR3: TGTGCCACAGCCCCCCGGGACAACACTGAAGCTTTCTTT.

This clonotype was seen many times. This sequence joins TRBV3-1 and TRBJ1-1; no clear D gene. The CDR3 length is 14 residues. V was clipped by 0 bases and J by 2 bases, with 7 bases between them. The V gene's germline CDR1 is LGHDT and CDR2 YNNKEL (reference sequence). CDR3 loop: CASSQDNSNTEAFF. CDR3 nucleotides: TGTGCCAGCAGCCAAGATAACAGCAACACTGAAGCTTTCTTT.

This clonotype rates as medium-sized. The CDR3 here is CASMLVKGGELFF. For the CDR3, the DNA is TGTGCCAGCATGCTGGTTAAGGGCGGGGAGCTGTTTTTT. This rearrangement joins TRBV6-2 or TRBV6-3 to TRBJ2-2; no definite D call. V was pared by 7 bases and J by 7 bases, with 13 bases between. Germline V CDR1 and CDR2: MNHEY, SVGEGT. The CDR3 totals 13 residues.

Points on this clonotype: An end of the junction does not agree with germline; a read error may underlie this. The J gene is TRBJ1-5, the V gene TRBV18; D may be TRBD1 (5 bases). The CDR3 is made up of 14 amino acids. Germline V gives CDR1 KGHSH, CDR2 LQKENI. The CDR3: CVSSLGQSNQPQHF. As DNA, the CDR3 is TGTGTCAGCTCACTAGGACAAAGCAATCAGCCCCAGCATTTT.